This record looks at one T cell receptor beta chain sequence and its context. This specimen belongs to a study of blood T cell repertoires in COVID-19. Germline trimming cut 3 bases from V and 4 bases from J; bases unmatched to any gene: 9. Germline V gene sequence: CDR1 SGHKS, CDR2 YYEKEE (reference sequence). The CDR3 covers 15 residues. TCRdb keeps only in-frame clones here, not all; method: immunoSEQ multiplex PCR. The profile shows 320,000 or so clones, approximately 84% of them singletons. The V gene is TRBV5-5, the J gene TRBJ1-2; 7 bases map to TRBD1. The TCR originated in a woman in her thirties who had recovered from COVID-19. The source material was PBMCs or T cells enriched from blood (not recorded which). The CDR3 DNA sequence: TGTGCCAGCAGCTCGACGACAGGGCCGATCTATGGCTACACCTTC. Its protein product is CASSSTTGPIYGYTF.